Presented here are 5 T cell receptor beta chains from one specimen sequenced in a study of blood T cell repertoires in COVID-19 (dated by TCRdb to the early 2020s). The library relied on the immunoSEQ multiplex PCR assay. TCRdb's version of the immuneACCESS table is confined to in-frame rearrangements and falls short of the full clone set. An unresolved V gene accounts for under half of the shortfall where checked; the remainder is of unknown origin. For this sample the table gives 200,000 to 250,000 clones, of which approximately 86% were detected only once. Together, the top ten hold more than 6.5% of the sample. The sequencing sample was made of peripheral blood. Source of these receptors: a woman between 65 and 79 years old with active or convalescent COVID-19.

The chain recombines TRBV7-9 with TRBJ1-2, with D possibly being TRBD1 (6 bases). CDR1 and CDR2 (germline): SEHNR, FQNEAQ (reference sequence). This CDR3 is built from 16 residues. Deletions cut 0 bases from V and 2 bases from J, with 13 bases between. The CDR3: CASSLAGRGTNYGYTF. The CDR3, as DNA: TGTGCCAGCAGCTTAGCGGGCAGGGGCACAAACTATGGCTACACCTTC.

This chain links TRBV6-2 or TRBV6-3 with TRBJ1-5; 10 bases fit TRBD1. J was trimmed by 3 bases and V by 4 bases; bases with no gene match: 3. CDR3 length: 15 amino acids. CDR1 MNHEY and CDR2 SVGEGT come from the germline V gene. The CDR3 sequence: CASSSGTGVNQPQHF. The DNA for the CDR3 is TGTGCCAGCAGTTCCGGGACAGGGGTCAATCAGCCCCAGCATTTT.

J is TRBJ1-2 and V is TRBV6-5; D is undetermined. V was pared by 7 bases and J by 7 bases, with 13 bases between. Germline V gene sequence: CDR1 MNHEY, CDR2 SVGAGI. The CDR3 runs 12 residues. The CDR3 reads CASTGGLFGYTF. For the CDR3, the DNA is TGTGCCAGCACCGGAGGCCTCTTTGGCTACACCTTC.

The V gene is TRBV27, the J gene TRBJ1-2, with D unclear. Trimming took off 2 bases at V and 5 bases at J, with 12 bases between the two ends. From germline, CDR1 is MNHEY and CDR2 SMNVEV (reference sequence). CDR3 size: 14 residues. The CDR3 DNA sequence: TGTGCCAGCAGTTTAAGGAGATCGGAGTATGGCTACACCTTC. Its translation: CASSLRRSEYGYTF.

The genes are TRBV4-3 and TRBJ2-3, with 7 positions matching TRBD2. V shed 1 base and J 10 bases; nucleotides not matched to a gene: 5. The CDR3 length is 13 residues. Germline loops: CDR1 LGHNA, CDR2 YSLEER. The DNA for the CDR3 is TGCGCCAGCAGCCAAGGAGGGGAGGGGTCGCAGTATTTT. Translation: CASSQGGEGSQYF.